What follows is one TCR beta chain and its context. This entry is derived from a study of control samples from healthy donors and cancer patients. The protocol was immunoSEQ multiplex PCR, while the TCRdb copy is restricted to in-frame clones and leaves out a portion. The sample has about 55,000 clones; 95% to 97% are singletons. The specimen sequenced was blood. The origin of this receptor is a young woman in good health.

The CDR3 DNA reads TGTGCCAGCAGCGCCCAGGGTCTTCCTAACTATGGCTACACCTTC. Translating gives CASSAQGLPNYGYTF. The chain couples TRBV9 to TRBJ1-2, with a weak D call TRBD1 (5 bases). Between the trimmed V and J ends, which lost 3 bases and 0 bases, there was a span of 12 bases. The CDR3 extends over 15 amino acids. The germline V gene has CDR1 SGDLS and CDR2 YYNGEE. The complete variable domain, with remaining parts taken from reference TRBV9 and TRBJ1-2, reads DSGVTQTPKHLITATGQRVTLRCSPRSGDLSVYWYQQSLDQGLQFLIQYYNGEERAKGNILERFSAQQFPDLHSELNLSSLELGDSALYFCASSAQGLPNYGYTFGSGTRLTVV.